This T cell receptor beta chain was sequenced in a study of shared clonotypes between healthy human individuals. In regard to this clone: Additional DNA sequences in this sample encode the identical CDR3.

The protocol was immunoSEQ multiplex PCR, while the TCRdb copy is restricted to in-frame clones and leaves out a portion. Here the sample spans a few million clones, roughly 95% being singletons. Material: naive CD4+ T cells sorted from blood. The sample's subset: CD45RA+ positively selected. This sequence was found in a man younger than 35 in good health.

CDR3 loop: CASTSGAYEQYF. The CDR3 DNA reads as TGTGCCAGCACCAGCGGGGCCTACGAGCAGTACTTC. V usage is TRBV6-5 and J usage is TRBJ2-7; TRBD2 matches at 7 bases. The CDR3 sequence is 12 residues long. V shed 7 bases and J 2 bases; nucleotides not matched to a gene: 2. The germline V gene encodes CDR1 MNHEY and CDR2 SVGAGI.